This TCR beta chain emerged from a study of cytomegalovirus exposure and HLA in healthy donors. This PCR relied on a set of 60 Vbeta primers and 13 Jbeta primers. Sequencing was performed with immunoSEQ multiplex PCR; in TCRdb, only in-frame clones are kept and a portion is missing. The sample includes roughly 98,000 clones, more than 60% of them seen just once. CDR3 size: 15 residues. Between the trimmed V and J ends, which lost 0 bases and 1 base, there was a span of 9 bases. Germline assignment: CDR1 LNHNV and CDR2 YYDKDF (reference sequence). Sequencing used PBMCs. The V and J genes are TRBV15 and TRBJ1-2; perhaps TRBD1 as D (5 bases). The clonotype was recovered from a man aged 45 to 65 in good health and CMV-seronegative. The CDR3, as DNA: TGTGCCACCAGCAGAGAAGCGGGACTTAACTATGGCTACACCTTC. It specifies CATSREAGLNYGYTF.